The 30 T cell receptor beta chains reported below all come from one sample, sequenced in a study of a mutant IDH1 vaccine in newly diagnosed glioma. The repertoire was sequenced with immunoSEQ multiplex PCR; TCRdb's copy has only in-frame clones and lacks some. In the table there are about 62,000 clones, approximately 90% of which are singletons. These receptors' antigens are unknown. Time point given: week 11, during vaccination. Doses comprised 300 ug of mutant IDH1 20-mer peptide each, plus topical imiquimod. Sample: PBMCs, taken from a glioma patient whose treatment included an IDH1 peptide vaccine. The receptors were gathered from a man aged 40-50 years with glioma.

This chain connects TRBV4-1 to TRBJ2-6; TRBD1 matches at 8 bases. J was trimmed by 6 bases and V by 3 bases; bases with no gene match: 4. Germline CDR1 and CDR2: MGHRA and YSYEKL. The CDR3 consists of 15 residues. CDR3 protein: CASSQETGAANVLTF. DNA for the CDR3: TGCGCCAGCAGCCAGGAGACAGGGGCGGCCAACGTCCTGACTTTC.

The chain recombines TRBV7-2 with TRBJ1-5; D perhaps matches TRBD1 (5 bases). The CDR3 extends over 16 amino acids. Trimming left V 1 base short and J 2 bases short, with 12 bases between. Looked up from germline, CDR1 is SGHTA and CDR2 is FQGNSA. In DNA, the CDR3 is TGTGCCAGCAGCTTAGTTAGGGGTAACGGCAATCAGCCCCAGCATTTT. This encodes CASSLVRGNGNQPQHF. Full variable domain (outside the CDR3, taken from reference TRBV7-2 and TRBJ1-5): GAGVSQSPSNKVTEKGKDVELRCDPISGHTALYWYRQSLGQGLEFLIYFQGNSAPDKSGLPSDRFSAERTGGSVSTLTIQRTQQEDSAVYLCASSLVRGNGNQPQHFGDGTRLSIL.

The chain carries TRBV5-4 and TRBJ2-7, with a weak D call TRBD1 (5 bases). Trimming stripped 6 bases from V and 6 bases from J, with 16 bases between. Germline CDR1 reads SGHNT; CDR2 reads YYREEE (reference sequence). This CDR3 comprises 13 residues. CDR3 coding DNA: TGTGCCAGCAAAATAATATCAGGGCGCGAGCAGTACTTC. Its protein is CASKIISGREQYF.

The chain combines TRBV28 with TRBJ2-7, with a possible D match to TRBD2 (6 bases). With 6 bases removed from V and 1 base from J, the gap between germline ends came to 19 bases. This CDR3 is 16 amino acids long. In germline, CDR1 is MDHEN, CDR2 SYDVKM. In nucleotides, the CDR3 is TGTGCCAGCAGGGCCTTCCTAGCGCAGAAATCCTACGAGCAGTACTTC. It yields the protein CASRAFLAQKSYEQYF.

This chain links TRBV7-9 with TRBJ1-4; TRBD1 matches at 10 bases. CDR1 is SEHNR and CDR2 is FQNEAQ in the germline V gene (reference sequence). V lost 3 bases, J lost 6 bases, and 1 base stayed unmatched. The CDR3 spans 14 residues. The CDR3 reads CASSFGTGDEKLFF. CDR3 DNA sequence: TGTGCCAGCAGCTTTGGGACAGGGGATGAAAAACTGTTTTTT.

This clone appeared once. V usage is TRBV18 and J usage is TRBJ2-6; D unclear. This CDR3 comprises 17 residues. The V gene lost 3 bases and the J gene lost 0 bases, with 12 bases spanning the gap. Germline V CDR1 and CDR2: KGHSH, LQKENI. The CDR3 DNA reads TGTGCCAGCTCACCTTCGACCCAGAGCTCTGGGGCCAACGTCCTGACTTTC. Its translation: CASSPSTQSSGANVLTF.

The J gene is TRBJ1-1, the V gene TRBV6-4, with a tentative D call TRBD1 (5 bases). The CDR3 has 13 residues. Trimming removed 3 bases at V and 5 bases at J, with 10 bases between. Germline loops: CDR1 MRHNA, CDR2 SNTAGT. Here the CDR3 reads CASSEGERTEAFF. For the CDR3, the DNA is TGTGCCAGCAGTGAAGGGGAGAGGACTGAAGCTTTCTTT.

CDR3 nucleotide sequence: TGCGCCAGCAGCCAAGACCGTGTCAGCTCCTACGAGCAGTACTTC. Translation gives CASSQDRVSSYEQYF. J is TRBJ2-7 and V is TRBV4-3; D is ambiguous. The germline CDR1 and CDR2 sequences are LGHNA and YSLEER. Trimming took 0 bases from V and 0 from J, leaving 9 bases between them. The CDR3 consists of 15 residues.

This chain links TRBV7-2 with TRBJ1-5, with D tentatively TRBD1 (5 bases). This CDR3 comprises 15 residues. CDR1 SGHTA and CDR2 FQGNSA come from the germline V gene. Trimming pared 4 bases from V and 2 bases from J, leaving 12 bases between. CDR3 sequence: CASSSQGGGNQPQHF. The CDR3 DNA reads as TGTGCCAGCAGCTCGCAGGGAGGAGGCAATCAGCCCCAGCATTTT.

V and J are TRBV21-1 and TRBJ2-7. TRBV21-1 is marked as a pseudogene. The CDR3 is made up of 17 amino acids. CDR3 DNA sequence: TGTGCCATATGGACGTGGGGGAGTCACCTATCATCCTACGAGCAGTACGTC. It is translated as CAIWTWGSHLSSYEQYV.

V is TRBV28 and J is TRBJ2-7, with TRBD1 matching 12 bases. The V gene's germline CDR1 is MDHEN and CDR2 SYDVKM. The V segment lost 4 bases and the J segment 6 bases; nucleotides outside the gene matches: 10. CDR3 size: 16 residues. DNA of the CDR3: TGTGCCAGCAGTTCTGCCGGGACAGGGGGCTGGGTCGAGCAGTACGTC. Its translation: CASSSAGTGGWVEQYV.

The chain carries TRBV6-1 and TRBJ1-2; no reliable D call. V lost 7 bases, J lost 3 bases, and 15 bases lay in between. CDR1 is MNHNS, CDR2 SASEGT, per germline. This CDR3 spans 14 amino acids. This CDR3 reads CASTGRGAYYGYTF. The CDR3 DNA reads as TGTGCCAGCACCGGTCGAGGAGCTTACTATGGCTACACCTTC.

J is TRBJ1-1 and V is TRBV7-2; D is possibly TRBD1 (5 bases). V shed 1 base and J shed 5 bases, with 11 bases lying between them. CDR1 is SGHTA, CDR2 FQGNSA, per germline. The CDR3 has 14 amino acids. The CDR3 DNA sequence: TGTGCCAGCAGCTTAGAAGGGGTCGGGACTGAAGCTTTCTTT. The encoded protein is CASSLEGVGTEAFF.

The chain links TRBV5-1 to TRBJ1-2; D is possibly TRBD1 (6 bases). From germline, CDR1 is SGHRS and CDR2 YFSETQ. V was clipped by 4 bases and J by 8 bases, with 18 bases between them. The CDR3 runs 14 residues. For the CDR3, the DNA is TGCGCCAGCAGCATCGGACAGTTCACTAGGGGCTACACCTTC. The encoded protein is CASSIGQFTRGYTF.

This clone is a singleton in its sample. This chain links TRBV30 with TRBJ1-2, with a possible D match to TRBD1 (6 bases). Trimming took 2 bases from V and 8 from J, leaving 9 bases between them. CDR1 is GTSNPN, CDR2 SVGIG, per germline (reference sequence). The CDR3 covers 11 residues. CDR3 DNA sequence: TGTGCCTGGAGTCCGGGGGCGGGCTACACCTTC. Translation: CAWSPGAGYTF.

This chain links TRBV21-1 with TRBJ2-6; TRBD1, the table's D call, was not compared with the DNA. TRBV21-1 is a known pseudogene. This CDR3 contains 17 residues. The CDR3 loop reads CASSPQDRPSGANVLTF. The CDR3 coding sequence is TGTGCCAGCAGCCCCCAGGACAGGCCCTCTGGGGCCAACGTCCTGACTTTC.

The rearrangement links TRBV7-2 to TRBJ1-1, with a tentative D call TRBD1 (6 bases). Germline CDR1 and CDR2: SGHTA and FQGNSA. The CDR3 is 13 residues long. V lost 5 bases and J 7 bases, leaving 14 bases between the germline ends. As DNA, the CDR3 is TGTGCCAGCAGCCTAGGTAGGGGGGTTGAAGCTTTCTTT. This gives the protein CASSLGRGVEAFF.

In its sample, this clone was seen once. The chain couples TRBV7-9 to TRBJ2-2, with D possibly TRBD1 on 6 matching bases. This CDR3 contains 12 residues. Between the trimmed V and J ends, which lost 8 bases and 6 bases, there was a span of 10 bases. CDR1 and CDR2 from the germline V gene are SEHNR and FQNEAQ (reference sequence). CDR3 residues: CASQRGSGELFF. For the CDR3, the DNA is TGTGCCAGCCAAAGGGGGTCCGGGGAGCTGTTTTTT.

J is TRBJ2-7 and V is TRBV2, with TRBD1 identical over 7 bases. V lost 3 bases to trimming and J lost 1 base; unmatched junction nucleotides: 9. This CDR3 is built from 16 residues. Germline V gene sequence: CDR1 SNHLY, CDR2 FYNNEI. The chain's CDR3 is CASSDPRTGSSYEQYV. The CDR3, as DNA: TGTGCCAGCAGTGACCCCCGGACAGGATCGTCCTACGAGCAGTACGTC.

The chain recombines TRBV28 with TRBJ2-1; D tentatively fits TRBD1 or TRBD2 (5 bases each). V was shortened by 3 bases and J by 8 bases, with 17 bases between the two germline ends. The CDR3 loop spans 15 amino acids. Germline lookup yields CDR1 MDHEN and CDR2 SYDVKM. CDR3 sequence (DNA): TGTGCCAGCAGTTTCCCAGCAGGGAGTTTATATGAGCAGTTCTTC. Translating gives CASSFPAGSLYEQFF. The full variable domain, in which reference TRBV28 and TRBJ2-1 provide the parts outside the CDR3, is DVKVTQSSRYLVKRTGEKVFLECVQDMDHENMFWYRQDPGLGLRLIYFSYDVKMKEKGDIPEGYSVSREKKERFSLILESASTNQTSMYLCASSFPAGSLYEQFFGPGTRLTVL.

The V gene is TRBV6-5, the J gene TRBJ2-2; 8 bases fit TRBD1. V lost 11 bases to trimming and J lost 5 bases; unmatched junction nucleotides: 7. The CDR3 is 13 amino acids. Germline CDR1 is MNHEY and CDR2 is SVGAGI. The CDR3: CAARRGQTGELFF. The CDR3 DNA follows: TGTGCCGCCCGCAGGGGGCAAACCGGGGAGCTGTTTTTT.

The chain recombines TRBV28 with TRBJ1-1; no clear D. The germline gives CDR1 MDHEN, CDR2 SYDVKM. This CDR3 is 10 amino acids long. CDR3 in amino acids: CDLLPGEAFF. The CDR3 DNA sequence: TGTGATCTCCTCCCCGGGGAAGCTTTCTTT. Complete variable domain (other parts from reference TRBV28 and TRBJ1-1): DVKVTQSSRYLVKRTGEKVFLECVQDMDHENMFWYRQDPGLGLRLIYFSYDVKMKEKGDIPEGYSVSREKKERFSLILESASTNQTSMYLCDLLPGEAFFGQGTRLTVV.

The V call is TRBV2, the J call TRBJ2-7; possible D gene TRBD1, 6 bases. V lost 1 base, J lost 7 bases, and 17 bases lay in between. The CDR3 length is 15 residues. The germline V gene has CDR1 SNHLY and CDR2 FYNNEI. CDR3 in amino acids: CASSEGGTTPWEQYF. Here the CDR3 DNA reads TGTGCCAGCAGTGAAGGGGGGACAACTCCGTGGGAGCAGTACTTC.

The chain employs TRBV12-5 and TRBJ2-1, with 12 nucleotides matching TRBD2. The CDR3 consists of 21 residues. CDR1 and CDR2 (germline): LGHNT, FRNRAP. The V gene end was trimmed by 0 bases and the J gene end by 0 bases; junction bases not matched to a gene: 12. The CDR3: CASGLVSGLAGGLGSYNEQFF. The CDR3 DNA sequence: TGTGCTAGTGGTTTGGTATCCGGGCTAGCGGGAGGGCTAGGCTCCTACAATGAGCAGTTCTTC.

The CDR3 bases are TGTGCCAGCAGTTTCTTCAAGACCTCGCAGGGGGCGCATAGCAATCAGCCCCAGCATTTT. Translating gives CASSFFKTSQGAHSNQPQHF. The chain links TRBV28 to TRBJ1-5; 8 bases align to TRBD1. With 3 bases clipped from V and 0 bases from J, the junction kept 16 bases outside the gene matches. The germline CDR1 and CDR2 sequences are MDHEN and SYDVKM. This CDR3 spans 20 amino acids.

The V gene is TRBV19, the J gene TRBJ1-5; unclear D gene. Germline loops: CDR1 LNHDA, CDR2 SQIVND (reference sequence). Trimming pared 4 bases from V and 3 bases from J, leaving 13 bases between. The CDR3 covers 15 residues. CDR3 in amino acids: CASSKEGQANQPQHF. In nucleotides, the CDR3 is TGTGCCAGTAGTAAAGAGGGTCAGGCCAATCAGCCCCAGCATTTT.

The chain combines TRBV6-1 with TRBJ1-5; no definite D call. Trimming cost V 1 base and J 7 bases, with 11 bases left between them. The CDR3 extends over 14 amino acids. Germline-derived CDR1 and CDR2 are MNHNS and SASEGT. The CDR3 DNA sequence: TGTGCCAGCAGTGAAGACTATGGGATCCAGCCCCAGCATTTT. Protein: CASSEDYGIQPQHF.

This clone turned up a few times. The gene calls are TRBV18 and TRBJ1-5; D gene uncertain. The V gene's germline CDR1 is KGHSH and CDR2 LQKENI. The CDR3 extends over 14 amino acids. V gave up 5 bases and J gave up 1 base, with 9 bases separating them. CDR3 residues: CASSVLDSNQPQHF. The CDR3 DNA reads TGTGCCAGCTCAGTACTTGACAGCAATCAGCCCCAGCATTTT.

This clone was found a few times. V usage is TRBV5-1 and J usage is TRBJ2-2; no firm D call. Trimming removed 1 base from V and 1 base from J, with 5 bases in between. The CDR3 loop spans 14 amino acids. Germline CDR1 reads SGHRS; CDR2 reads YFSETQ. The CDR3 sequence is CASSLYENTGELFF. CDR3 DNA: TGCGCCAGCAGCTTGTACGAGAACACCGGGGAGCTGTTTTTT. Full variable domain (missing parts from reference TRBV5-1 and TRBJ2-2): KAGVTQTPRYLIKTRGQQVTLSCSPISGHRSVSWYQQTPGQGLQFLFEYFSETQRNKGNFPGRFSGRQFSNSRSEMNVSTLELGDSALYLCASSLYENTGELFFGEGSRLTVL.

The chain couples TRBV28 to TRBJ1-2; D is undetermined. Trimming took 1 base from V and 0 from J, leaving 6 bases between them. CDR1 is MDHEN and CDR2 is SYDVKM in the germline V gene. CDR3 length equals 14 residues. CDR3 residues: CASSLSGPNYGYTF. CDR3 nucleotide sequence: TGTGCCAGCAGTTTATCAGGCCCTAACTATGGCTACACCTTC.